This TCR beta chain was recovered during a study of control samples from healthy donors and cancer patients (dated by TCRdb to 2020 to 2022). The library was made by the immunoSEQ multiplex PCR assay. TCRdb took this table from immuneACCESS and kept in-frame rearrangements with V and J called. Such tables lack part of the clones; where checked against another copy, unresolved V genes explain under half of the gap, and the rest is unexplained. In all, the sample holds under 85,000 clones, and roughly nine tenths of those were seen once. The ten largest account for roughly 6% of the sample. Comment on this clone: Its antigen target is currently unknown. Per-nucleotide qualities are absent, and no much larger clonotype sits a single base away.

From cysteine to phenylalanine, the CDR3 is 15 amino acids long. CDR3 DNA is the only sequence kept; it has 45 bases, read in frame from the first base. V is pared back by 0 bases and J by 4 bases, with 12 bases lying between the germline termini. CDR1 SGDLS and CDR2 YYNGEE are derived from the germline V gene. The TCR originated in a man in his 60s with colorectal cancer. Material: PBMCs. The chain is made from TRBV9 and TRBJ2-3; the D region may be TRBD1 or TRBD2, each matching 6 bases equally. The nucleotide sequence is TGTGCCAGCAGCGTAGAAGGGGGGAGCTCAGATACGCAGTATTTT. Its protein product is CASSVEGGSSDTQYF.